The clone carrying this TCR beta chain has a count of ten or more. These data belong to a study of blood T cells in healthy people across ages. This CDR3 is built from 16 residues. Germline V gene data show CDR1 as SGHTA and CDR2 as FQGNSA. V shed 4 bases and J shed 0 bases, with 10 bases lying between them. A second PCR of roughly 6 to 12 cycles used a sample-barcoded 5' primer and a J-beta primer mix. TCRdb re-called the 5' RACE reads through MiXCR, storing one row per CDR3 protein. The sample yields 800,000 to 950,000 distinct CDR3 sequences, 25% to 30% seen once. A further study also used this sample, focusing on T cells of mothers and their children. This second study says: The donors comprised about 6 children and their three healthy Caucasian mothers.

The J gene is TRBJ2-6, the V gene TRBV7-2; D gene ambiguous. The TCR sequence derives from a woman between 35 and 50 years old in good health. The sample consisted of blood. This CDR3 is CASSYVGGSGANVLTF. The CDR3, as DNA: TGTGCCAGCAGCTACGTCGGCGGCTCTGGGGCCAACGTCCTGACTTTC.